These 19 T cell receptor beta chains originate from one sample sequenced in a study of metastatic and nonmetastatic thyroid tumors. No patient had received any treatment before thyroid surgery. MiXCR re-clonotyped the PCR reads for TCRdb. The repertoire holds about 40,000 clones, with about 10% as singletons. The sequenced sample consisted of blood. Receptor source: a female donor with papillary thyroid cancer or a benign thyroid nodule (not recorded which). Some clones in this sample may be carry-over from other donors' samples.

This clone was counted only a few times. Sequence at one end of the junction differs from germline and may be a read error. V and J are TRBV27 and TRBJ2-7; 12 nucleotides align to TRBD2. This CDR3 region has 16 residues. Germline-derived CDR1 and CDR2 are MNHEY and SMNVEV (reference sequence). CDR3 nucleotides: TGTGCCACCAGTCCTCCGGGACTAGCGGGCATCTACGAGCAGTACTTC. Its translation is CATSPPGLAGIYEQYF.

Ten or more counts support this clone. The chain combines TRBV20-1 with TRBJ2-5, with D perhaps TRBD1 (6 bases). Germline V gene sequence: CDR1 DFQATT, CDR2 SNEGSKA (reference sequence). This CDR3 spans 14 amino acids. V was shortened by 5 bases and J by 4 bases, with 17 bases between the two germline ends. The chain's CDR3 is CSALGARLSETQYF. DNA of the CDR3: TGCAGTGCTTTGGGGGCTAGATTGTCAGAGACCCAGTACTTC.

This clone was recorded many times. The V and J genes are TRBV2 and TRBJ2-3; the D gene is possibly TRBD2 (6 bases). The CDR3 consists of 15 residues. The V gene lost 1 base and the J gene lost 3 bases, with 11 bases spanning the gap. Germline lookup yields CDR1 SNHLY and CDR2 FYNNEI. This chain's CDR3 is CASSEDRGRTDTQYF. CDR3 sequence (DNA): TGTGCCAGCAGTGAAGACCGGGGGAGGACAGATACGCAGTATTTT.

This clone was recorded many times. The V gene is TRBV12-5, the J gene TRBJ2-1; the D is unclear. This CDR3 spans 13 amino acids. The germline V and J ends were trimmed by 5 bases and 8 bases, with 13 bases remaining between them. Germline V CDR1 and CDR2: LGHNT, FRNRAP. The CDR3 region is CASGPDIPDEQFF. The DNA for the CDR3 is TGTGCTAGTGGTCCAGACATCCCCGATGAGCAGTTCTTC.

This clone was seen repeatedly, ten times or more. In nucleotides, the CDR3 is TGTGCCAGCAGTGAAGCTGAGTCCCAAGAGACCCAGTACTTC. Residues: CASSEAESQETQYF. The J gene is TRBJ2-5, the V gene TRBV2; D gene ambiguous. The CDR3 sequence is 14 residues long. V was pared by 0 bases and J by 1 base, with 6 bases between. The germline V gene has CDR1 SNHLY and CDR2 FYNNEI.

A note on this clone: An end of the junction does not agree with germline; a read error may underlie this. Other DNA sequences in this sample translate to the same CDR3. The rearrangement uses TRBV6-1 and TRBJ2-2; TRBD2 is a possible D gene (6 bases). The CDR3 contains 16 residues. Per the germline V gene, CDR1 is MNHNS and CDR2 is SASEGT. For the CDR3, the DNA is TGTGCCAGTAGTGAGGCTAGCGTTCGGAACACCGGGGAGCTGTTTTTT. This gives the protein CASSEASVRNTGELFF.

This clone was counted ten times or more. The chain carries TRBV12-3 or TRBV12-4 and TRBJ1-6; D might be TRBD1 (5 bases). This CDR3 has 16 amino acids. V lost 3 bases to trimming and J lost 0 bases, with 9 bases between them. The CDR3 sequence is CASSLWGYSYNSPLHF. The CDR3 DNA reads as TGTGCCAGCAGTTTGTGGGGGTACTCCTATAATTCACCCCTCCACTTT.

This clone was picked up many times. This chain connects TRBV5-1 to TRBJ2-7; D may be TRBD1 (6 bases). The CDR3 contains 12 residues. V dropped 3 bases and J dropped 6 bases, with 10 bases sitting between them. Germline CDR1 is SGHRS and CDR2 is YFSETQ. The CDR3 reads CASSSTGSEQYF. In nucleotides, the CDR3 is TGCGCCAGCAGCTCAACAGGGAGCGAGCAGTACTTC.

This clone appeared many times. V gene TRBV19 combines with J gene TRBJ2-7, with 7 bases identical to TRBD1. Per germline, CDR1 LNHDA and CDR2 SQIVND (reference sequence). The J segment lost 3 bases and the V segment lost 1 base, leaving 9 bases of the junction unmatched. This CDR3 contains 16 residues. The CDR3 sequence is CASSIAFLGQNYEQYF. The CDR3 DNA sequence: TGTGCCAGTAGTATAGCTTTTTTGGGACAGAACTACGAGCAGTACTTC.

This clone was seen many times. The chain couples TRBV28 to TRBJ2-5; D perhaps matches TRBD2 (7 bases). CDR1 and CDR2 (germline): MDHEN, SYDVKM. The CDR3 covers 15 residues. V lost 7 bases, J lost 4 bases, and 19 bases lay in between. CDR3 sequence (DNA): TGTGCCAGCACCCGAGGGGGGGCGAGGGGAGAGACCCAGTACTTC. Protein: CASTRGGARGETQYF.

This clone showed up many times. J is TRBJ2-7 and V is TRBV6-1; 9 bases fit TRBD1. This CDR3 region has 14 residues. Germline assignment: CDR1 MNHNS and CDR2 SASEGT. V lost 5 bases, J lost 6 bases, and 8 bases stayed unmatched. The CDR3 sequence: CASSFTGTGTEQYF. DNA for the CDR3: TGTGCCAGCAGTTTCACCGGGACAGGGACCGAGCAGTACTTC.

This clone was observed many times. This chain joins TRBV7-9 and TRBJ1-2, with a tentative D call TRBD1 (5 bases). This CDR3 region has 13 residues. Deletions cut 3 bases from V and 5 bases from J, with 10 bases between. From germline, CDR1 is SEHNR and CDR2 FQNEAQ (reference sequence). CDR3 nucleotide sequence: TGTGCCAGCAGCTTCAGGGACCGTTATGGCTACACCTTC. The encoded protein is CASSFRDRYGYTF.

The table lists this clone with a few counts. One base away lies a much larger clone, so this may be a sequencing read error. This specimen includes other DNA sequences encoding the same CDR3. The V call is TRBV7-9, the J call TRBJ1-4, with 7 bases identical to TRBD1. Germline lookup yields CDR1 SEHNR and CDR2 FQNEAQ (reference sequence). The CDR3 runs to 17 residues. After removal of 1 base from V and 5 bases from J, the junction contained 10 bases not matched to a gene. The CDR3 nucleotides are TGTGCCAGCAGCTTAGACCGACAGGGAATTACCAATGAAAAACTGTTTTTT. It codes for CASSLDRQGITNEKLFF. The entire variable domain, with the rest obtained from reference TRBV7-9 and TRBJ1-4, is as follows: DTGVSQNPRHKITKRGQNVTFRCDPISEHNRLYWYRQTLGQGPEFLTYFQNEAQLEKSRLLSDRFSAERPKGSFSTLEIQRTEQGDSAMYLCASSLDRQGITNEKLFFGSGTQLSVL.

This clone showed up many times. This rearrangement joins TRBV11-2 to TRBJ1-1, with D possibly matching TRBD1 (6 bases). This CDR3 is 17 amino acids long. Germline CDR1 reads SGHAT; CDR2 reads FQNNGV. V lost 0 bases and J lost 6, with 20 bases in between. Here the CDR3 reads CASSLDGSPGGFAEAFF. The CDR3 DNA is TGTGCCAGCAGCTTAGACGGTTCCCCGGGGGGCTTCGCTGAAGCTTTCTTT.

This clone was counted at least ten times. This chain connects TRBV28 to TRBJ2-7, with 10 bases lining up with TRBD1. This CDR3 comprises 14 residues. The trim removed 10 bases at V and 3 bases at J, leaving 9 bases unmatched. Germline CDR1 reads MDHEN; CDR2 reads SYDVKM. The CDR3 loop reads CATQQDRGYYEQYF. DNA of the CDR3: TGTGCCACCCAACAGGACAGGGGGTACTACGAGCAGTACTTC.

This clone has at least ten counts. V is TRBV3-1 and J is TRBJ2-1; maybe TRBD1 (6 bases). Per the germline V gene, CDR1 is LGHDT and CDR2 is YNNKEL (reference sequence). V was trimmed by 4 bases and J by 2 bases, leaving 12 bases between them. The CDR3 sequence is 15 residues long. CDR3 loop: CASSPGRGTYNEQFF. DNA for the CDR3: TGTGCCAGCAGCCCAGGCAGGGGAACCTACAATGAGCAGTTCTTC.

This clone came up many times. The chain couples TRBV12-3 or TRBV12-4 to TRBJ2-2; unclear D gene. This CDR3 spans 13 amino acids. Trimming stripped 3 bases from V and 5 bases from J, with 7 bases between. In DNA, the CDR3 is TGTGCCAGCAGTTTCATCGGGACCGGGGAGCTGTTTTTT. Encoded protein: CASSFIGTGELFF.

There are a few counts of this clone. The CDR3 DNA reads TGCGCCAGCAGCCCCTTCGGCCATCTCCGCACAGATACGCAGTATTTT. It specifies CASSPFGHLRTDTQYF. This chain uses TRBV4-1 with TRBJ2-3; D remains unclear. V shed 4 bases and J shed 1 base, with 15 bases lying between them. The CDR3 loop spans 16 amino acids. Germline V gene sequence: CDR1 MGHRA, CDR2 YSYEKL.

There are many counts of this clone. A much more abundant neighbour one base away suggests this may be a read error. V and J are TRBV6-2 or TRBV6-3 and TRBJ1-1; D is uncertain. Germline CDR1 is MNHEY and CDR2 is SVGEGT. V was pared by 0 bases and J by 0 bases, with 14 bases between. This CDR3 spans 17 amino acids. Here the CDR3 DNA reads TGTGCCAGCAGTTACTCTCGGGTCGAAAGGGTGAACACTGAAGCTTTCTTT. Translating it yields CASSYSRVERVNTEAFF.